What follows is one T cell receptor beta chain and its context. Clones were sequenced by immunoSEQ multiplex PCR, and TCRdb holds only the in-frame ones, with some missing. The sample holds 110,000 to 150,000 clones, over 75% seen once. These data come from a study of blood T cell repertoires in COVID-19. The CDR3 sequence is 12 residues long. V gave up 3 bases and J gave up 9 bases, with 12 bases separating them. Germline V gene lookup returns CDR1 SGHDN and CDR2 FVKESK. Sequenced: peripheral blood. The receptor comes from a man in his 70s with acute or convalescent COVID-19. This chain connects TRBV14 to TRBJ2-7; D unresolved. This CDR3 reads CASSQGQGRQYF. In nucleotides, the CDR3 is TGTGCCAGCAGCCAGGGCCAAGGCCGGCAGTACTTC.